This T cell receptor (beta chain) came from a study of T cell changes during pregnancy in multiple sclerosis. Method: immunoSEQ multiplex PCR; TCRdb's copy keeps in-frame clones and lacks some. This table has about 87,000 clones, roughly 93% appearing once. This CDR3 is 17 amino acids long. Trimming took 4 bases from V and 3 from J, leaving 19 bases between them. CDR1 SNHLY and CDR2 FYNNEI come from the germline V gene. The specimen comprised peripheral blood, sampled in the third trimester of pregnancy. This clonotype originated in a female donor in good health, enrolled as a control in a pregnancy study. V and J are TRBV2 and TRBJ2-1; tentatively, D is TRBD1 (5 bases). The CDR3 DNA follows: TGTGCCAGCAGTGTAACAGGACGCAGGCGCTTCTACAATGAGCAGTTCTTC. This codes for CASSVTGRRRFYNEQFF.